This T cell receptor (beta chain) was identified during a study of Tregs in tolerant kidney transplant recipients. Unstimulated regulatory T cells (CD4+CD25+CD127-), CD4+CD25- non-regulatory cells, CD4 and CD8 cells were FACS-sorted from thawed PBMCs. Here immunoSEQ multiplex PCR was the method, and the copy in TCRdb shows in-frame clones only, minus some. Among about 120,000 clones listed, about 90% were seen once. With regard to this clone: Its antigen remains unknown.

Germline V gives CDR1 SGHTA, CDR2 FQGNSA. Trimming pared 5 bases from V and 7 bases from J, leaving 17 bases between. The CDR3 contains 15 residues. General observations from the study: Activated donor B cell expansion appeared to reveal the most relevant donor-specific TCRbeta repertoire. Biological reproducibility was not directly addressed, but technical replication error appeared minimal.

The specimen was CD4+ T cells from blood. The TCR was taken from a human donor in good health. V gene TRBV7-2 combines with J gene TRBJ1-4; D possibly corresponds to TRBD1 (5 bases). CDR3 in amino acids: CASSPGGAGREKLFF. The CDR3 bases are TGTGCCAGCAGCCCGGGCGGGGCCGGGCGTGAAAAACTGTTTTTT.